This entry is about one T cell receptor (beta chain). Its target is not known. This sample is drawn from a study of T cell responses to AZD1222 COVID-19 vaccine. TCRdb's copy holds only in-frame clones and misses some; the assay was immunoSEQ multiplex PCR. This sample carries about 120,000 clones, around 91% of them seen once, and the ten largest clones take around 1.4%. General observations from the study: Spike-specific TCR breadth and depth were elevated following two AZD1222 doses. Possibly, clonal diversity was underestimated; donors were largely white British and included more females. There were vaccine-associated CD4 TCRs across spike, dominant at 160-218 and 743-854.

The clonotype originates from an adult who received the AZD1222 COVID-19 vaccine. Sequencing used peripheral blood, obtained 28 days after the second AZD1222 dose.

As DNA, the CDR3 is TGTGCCAGCAGCGCTATGGGGACAGGGGGAGAGACCCAGTACTTC. Protein product: CASSAMGTGGETQYF. The rearrangement links TRBV11-1 to TRBJ2-5; 11 bases are a match to TRBD1. Germline loops: CDR1 SGHAT, CDR2 FQDESV (reference sequence). The CDR3 consists of 15 residues. With 5 bases clipped from V and 4 bases from J, the junction kept 6 bases outside the gene matches.